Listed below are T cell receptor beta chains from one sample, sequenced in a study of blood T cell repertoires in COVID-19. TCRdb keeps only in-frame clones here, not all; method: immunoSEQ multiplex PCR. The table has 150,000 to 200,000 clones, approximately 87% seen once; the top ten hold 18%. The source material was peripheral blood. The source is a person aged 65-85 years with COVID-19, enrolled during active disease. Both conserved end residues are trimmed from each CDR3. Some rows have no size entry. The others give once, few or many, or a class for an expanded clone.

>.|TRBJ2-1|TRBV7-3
ASSLARNNEQF
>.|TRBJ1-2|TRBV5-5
ASSPTAQGAGGYT
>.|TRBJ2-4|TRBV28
ASSDPGTGENIQY
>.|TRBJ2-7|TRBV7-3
ASSLYRVQAGAPYEQY
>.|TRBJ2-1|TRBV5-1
ASSLRLAGGIDYNEQF
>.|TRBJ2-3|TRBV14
ASSPGTPHTQY
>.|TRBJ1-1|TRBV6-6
ASSYMGQYTEAF
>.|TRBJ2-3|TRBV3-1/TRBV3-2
ASSQGTGTDTQY
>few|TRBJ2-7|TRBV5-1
ASSNLGGTGGFDEQY
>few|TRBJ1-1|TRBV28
ASWGRNEAF
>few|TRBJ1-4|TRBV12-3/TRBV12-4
ASSDGTAEKLF
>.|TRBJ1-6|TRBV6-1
ASSERGGSHNSPLH
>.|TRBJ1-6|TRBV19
ASRIDRSSYNSPLH
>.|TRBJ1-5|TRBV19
ASSIEGDQPQH
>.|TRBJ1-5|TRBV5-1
ASSPTAGTGSNQPQH
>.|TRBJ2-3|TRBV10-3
AISESLRPSGVTDTQY
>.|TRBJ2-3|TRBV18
ASSPGLAGVASTDTQY
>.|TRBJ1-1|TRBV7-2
ASSPAPGDTEAF
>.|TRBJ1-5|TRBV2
ASSEAQGRNQPQH
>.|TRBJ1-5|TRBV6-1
ASSEGPRQPQH
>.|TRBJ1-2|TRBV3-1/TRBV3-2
ASSQETGSQGYT
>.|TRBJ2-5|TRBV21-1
ASSTHQRGQGGVRETQY
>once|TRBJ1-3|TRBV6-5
ASTSSGNTIY
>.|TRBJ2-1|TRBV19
ASSVNLGTSGGAWSYNEQF
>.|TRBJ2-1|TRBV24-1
ATSDLFGDEQF
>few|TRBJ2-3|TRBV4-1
ASSQWLAGVQRGTDTQY
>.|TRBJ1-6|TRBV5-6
ASSSTGSAGSPLH
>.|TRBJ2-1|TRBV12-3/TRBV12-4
ASSLGDGREQF
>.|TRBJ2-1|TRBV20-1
SGLSYNEQF
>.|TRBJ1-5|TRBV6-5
ASSYIFRTRPQH
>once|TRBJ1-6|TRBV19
ASGQAGNSPLH
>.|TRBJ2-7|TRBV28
ASRFTGRGYEQY
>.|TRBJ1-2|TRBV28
ASRSTFGTGGASYGYT
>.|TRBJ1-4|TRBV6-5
ASSPAGWVDEKLF
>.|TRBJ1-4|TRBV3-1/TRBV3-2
ASSQFIFSEKLF
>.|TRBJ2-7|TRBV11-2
ASSFRQGAFEQY
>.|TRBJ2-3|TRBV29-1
SSPAGGSTDTQY
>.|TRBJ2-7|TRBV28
AILPAGGWNEQY
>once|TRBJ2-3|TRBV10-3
AISTLAGGTDTQY
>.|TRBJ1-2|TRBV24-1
ATSGDIGGALYGYT
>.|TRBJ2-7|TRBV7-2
ASSLGLVEQY
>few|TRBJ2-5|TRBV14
ASSRQGDMGETQY
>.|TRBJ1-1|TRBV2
ASRAGGYTEAF
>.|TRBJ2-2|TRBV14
ASGTSGTGELF
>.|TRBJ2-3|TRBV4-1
ASRPVEFSTDTQY
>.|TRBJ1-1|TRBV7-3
ASSSGQGSAF
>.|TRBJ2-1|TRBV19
ASSIGSGGNYNEQF
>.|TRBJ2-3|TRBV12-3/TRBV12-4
ASSPPGDTQY
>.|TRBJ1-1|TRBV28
ASKDWSTEAF
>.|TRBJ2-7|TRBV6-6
ASSTGTGTREQY
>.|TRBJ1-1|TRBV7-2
ASSLTRRGARTEAF
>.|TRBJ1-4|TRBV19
ASSRRTGFNLNEKLF
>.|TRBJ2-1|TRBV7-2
ASSQGSEQF
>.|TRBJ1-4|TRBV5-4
ASSSNNEKLF
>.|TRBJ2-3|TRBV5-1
ASTRAGTSGSRTPDTQY
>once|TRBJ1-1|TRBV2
ASSESGGWDTEAF